Listed below are T cell receptor beta chains from one sample, sequenced in a study of human T cells and chemical hapten exposure. MiXCR, applied by TCRdb to the RACE reads, yields one record per CDR3 protein. There are about 160,000 distinct CDR3 sequences in the sample; around 30% occur only once, and 2.1% lies in the top ten. The sample was whole blood, taken in connection with sensitization to the hapten diphenylcyclopropenone (DPC). Receptor source: a woman aged 18 to 35 with alopecia areata. Some clones in this sample may be carry-over from other donors' samples. CDR3s include the opening cysteine and the closing phenylalanine or tryptophan. A D gene is named only where the DNA matches it firmly. Size is omitted from some rows. Given values are once, few, many or a class for expanded clones.

V	D	J	size	DNA	CDR3
TRBV18	.	TRBJ2-1	.	TGTGCCAGCTCACCACCCAGCGCCTACAATGAGCAGTTCTTC	CASSPPSAYNEQFF
TRBV7-6	TRBD1	TRBJ1-1	.	TGTGCCAGCAGCTCGGGGTACAGGGGGCAAAACACTGAAGCTTTCTTT	CASSSGYRGQNTEAFF
TRBV7-2	.	TRBJ1-1	.	TGTGCCAGCAGCTTAAACCCGGGGAGGGCTGAAGCTTTCTTT	CASSLNPGRAEAFF
TRBV3-1	TRBD2	TRBJ2-1	few	TGTGCCAGCAGCCAACTAGCGGGGGGACTATACAATGAGCAGTTCTTC	CASSQLAGGLYNEQFF
TRBV11-2	TRBD2	TRBJ2-5	.	TGTGCCAGCAGCCTGGGACTAGCGAGACAAGAGACCCAGTACTTC	CASSLGLARQETQYF
TRBV6-2/TRBV6-3	TRBD1	TRBJ2-7	few	TGTGCCAGCAGTCCACAGGGGACCTACGAGCAGTACTTC	CASSPQGTYEQYF
TRBV6-5	.	TRBJ2-5	few	TGTGCCAGTAGCACCAGGCTGAGAGGGACCCAGTACTTC	CASSTRLRGTQYF
TRBV7-6	.	TRBJ2-7	.	TGTGCCAGCAGCTTAGGGCGGGGCGGCCTCTCCTACGAGCAGTACTTC	CASSLGRGGLSYEQYF
TRBV7-3	TRBD2	TRBJ2-1	many	TGTGCCAGCAGCCGCTCCGCGGGAGTTGGAAATGAGCAGTTCTTC	CASSRSAGVGNEQFF
TRBV4-3	.	TRBJ1-6	few	TGCGCCAGCAGCCAAGATCCACTGATGAATTCACCCCTCCACTTT	CASSQDPLMNSPLHF
TRBV7-2	.	TRBJ1-3	few	TGTGCCAGCAGCTCCATGGGGGCGGGAGGAAACACCATATATTTT	CASSSMGAGGNTIYF
TRBV6-2/TRBV6-3	.	TRBJ2-1	.	TGTGCCAGCAGTTGGTCGGGGGTGTTTTCGGGGGAGCAGTTCTTC	CASSWSGVFSGEQFF
TRBV5-1	.	TRBJ2-5	few	TGCGCCAGCAGTATTGGCGGGGGCCTCCAAGAGACCCAGTACTTC	CASSIGGGLQETQYF
TRBV20-1	.	TRBJ2-5	.	TGCAGTGCTAGAGAAGGTCGGTCGACCCAAGAGACCCAGTACTTC	CSAREGRSTQETQYF
TRBV12-3/TRBV12-4	.	TRBJ2-1	.	TGTGCCAGCAGTTTATTTGTCTACAATGAGCAGTTCTTC	CASSLFVYNEQFF
TRBV2	TRBD1	TRBJ2-7	few	TGTGCCAGCAGGGGGACAGGGACTTACGAGCAGTACTTC	CASRGTGTYEQYF
TRBV21-1	.	TRBJ2-7	.	TGTGCCAGCCGACGGCTGAGTTATGAGTACTTC	CASRRLSYEYF
TRBV2	.	TRBJ1-2	.	TGTGCCAGCAGTGAGGGGGTCGGCGGCTACACCTTC	CASSEGVGGYTF
TRBV7-9	.	TRBJ2-7	.	TGTGCCAGCAGCTTAGGGTGGGGGGCCTCCTACGAGCAGTACTTC	CASSLGWGASYEQYF
TRBV20-1	.	TRBJ2-1	.	TGCAGTGCTAGAGATTACAGCTCCTACAATGAGCAGTTCTTC	CSARDYSSYNEQFF
TRBV2	TRBD2	TRBJ2-4	.	TGTGCCAGCAGTGAGCGGGCGGGAGGCAACATTCAGTACTTC	CASSERAGGNIQYF
TRBV7-8	TRBD2	TRBJ2-3	.	TGTGCCAGCAGCTCTCCGGGACTACCCACAGATACGCAGTATTTT	CASSSPGLPTDTQYF
TRBV7-9	TRBD1	TRBJ1-5	.	TGTGCCAGCAGCTCCGGGACAGGGAGTTTACGGCCCCAGCATTTT	CASSSGTGSLRPQHF
TRBV7-9	.	TRBJ1-5	.	TGTGCCAGCAGCGTAACTCTGGGACAGCCCCAGCATTTT	CASSVTLGQPQHF
TRBV20-1	.	TRBJ1-1	.	TGCAGTGCTAGACAACTGGGCAGGGGGAACACTGAAGCTTTCTTT	CSARQLGRGNTEAFF
TRBV7-9	.	TRBJ2-5	few	TGTGCCAGCAGCTCCGCCGGAGGGACCCAGTACTTC	CASSSAGGTQYF
TRBV3-1	.	TRBJ2-2	.	TGTGCCAGCAGCCCCCGGGGGACAACCGGGGAGCTGTTTTTT	CASSPRGTTGELFF
TRBV6-2/TRBV6-3	.	TRBJ1-1	few	TGTGCCAGCAGTTACCCCCAAGACGGCACTGAAGCTTTCTTT	CASSYPQDGTEAFF
TRBV4-3	.	TRBJ2-1	many	TGCGCCAGCAGCCAAGGGGACTACAATGAGCAGTTCTTC	CASSQGDYNEQFF
TRBV12-3/TRBV12-4	TRBD2	TRBJ2-5	few	TGTGCCAGCAGTTTTCCTTCTAGCGGGAGGAGGCAAGAGACCCAGTACTTC	CASSFPSSGRRQETQYF
TRBV7-9	TRBD1	TRBJ1-4	.	TGTGCCAGCAGCTTAGCACAGGGGAGTGAAAAACTGTTTTTT	CASSLAQGSEKLFF
TRBV29-1	TRBD1	TRBJ2-3	few	TGCAGCGTGATAGCCGGGACAGGGGGCGCAGATACGCAGTATTTT	CSVIAGTGGADTQYF
TRBV7-3	.	TRBJ1-1	few	TGTGCCAGCAGCTCTGTGGCGGACACTGAAGCTTTCTTT	CASSSVADTEAFF
TRBV7-9	TRBD1	TRBJ2-5	few	TGTGCCAGCAGCAAGCGACAGGGCAGGCCAGAGACCCAGTACTTC	CASSKRQGRPETQYF
TRBV7-2	.	TRBJ2-2	.	TGTGCCAGCAGCTTTAATCCCGGGGAGCTGTTTTTT	CASSFNPGELFF
TRBV20-1	TRBD2	TRBJ2-1	.	TGCAGTGCTGTCCCGGGACTAGCGGCCACCAGCTCCTACAATGAGCAGTTCTTC	CSAVPGLAATSSYNEQFF
TRBV5-6	.	TRBJ2-7	.	TGTGCCAGCAGCTACCCGGGTCTAGCCTACGAGCAGTACTTC	CASSYPGLAYEQYF
TRBV29-1	TRBD1	TRBJ1-2	.	TGCAGCGCCAGGGGGACATCTAACTATGGCTACACCTTC	CSARGTSNYGYTF
TRBV9	.	TRBJ1-3	few	TGTGCCAGCAGCCCCGGGACCCTGGGCGCCAACACCATATATTTT	CASSPGTLGANTIYF
TRBV5-1	.	TRBJ2-2	many	TGCGCCAGCAGCCCCGCGGGGGCCGTGCCCGGGGAGCTGTTTTTT	CASSPAGAVPGELFF
TRBV29-1	.	TRBJ1-2	few	TGCAGCGTTGGGGATGGCTACACCTTC	CSVGDGYTF
TRBV21-1	.	TRBJ1-3	.	TGTGCCAGCAGCCGCTCTGGAAACACCATATATTTT	CASSRSGNTIYF
TRBV20-1	.	TRBJ2-2	.	TGCAGTGCTCGGGGGCCTACCGGCCCTCGTACCGGGGAGCTGTTTTTT	CSARGPTGPRTGELFF
TRBV27	.	TRBJ1-1	many	TGTGCCAGCAGTTTAAACGGGTGGATAAACACTGAAGCTTTCTTT	CASSLNGWINTEAFF
TRBV4-1	TRBD1	TRBJ2-3	once	TGCGCCAGCAGCAAGAGACAGGGTGCTTCCCCTAATACGCAGTATTTT	CASSKRQGASPNTQYF
TRBV24-1	TRBD2	TRBJ2-7	few	TGTGCCACCAGTGATCCGGGAGGGCAGGACTACGAGCAGTACTTC	CATSDPGGQDYEQYF
TRBV29-1	.	TRBJ2-2	few	TGCAGCGCAGGGGTAGGAGGGGCCGGGGAGCTGTTTTTT	CSAGVGGAGELFF
TRBV7-9	.	TRBJ2-1	few	TGTGCCAGCAGCCCGACCGGGACAAACTACAATGAGCAGTTCTTC	CASSPTGTNYNEQFF
TRBV11-2	.	TRBJ1-6	few	TGTGCCAGCAGCCCCGAGCCTGGATCGAATTCACCCCTCCACTTT	CASSPEPGSNSPLHF
TRBV2	TRBD2	TRBJ2-7	.	TGTGCCAGCAGCCAATCTGGCGGGAGGGCCTACGAGCAGTACTTC	CASSQSGGRAYEQYF
TRBV4-1	.	TRBJ2-7	.	TGCGCCAGCAGCCAAGAGGTCGGCACCTCTGAGCAGTACTTC	CASSQEVGTSEQYF
TRBV3-1	.	TRBJ2-7	few	TGTGCCAGCAGCCAGCAGGGTCTCGGGAACTACGAGCAGTACTTC	CASSQQGLGNYEQYF
TRBV6-5	.	TRBJ2-1	many	TGTGCCAGCAGACCTAGGATCTCCTACAATGAGCAGTTCTTC	CASRPRISYNEQFF